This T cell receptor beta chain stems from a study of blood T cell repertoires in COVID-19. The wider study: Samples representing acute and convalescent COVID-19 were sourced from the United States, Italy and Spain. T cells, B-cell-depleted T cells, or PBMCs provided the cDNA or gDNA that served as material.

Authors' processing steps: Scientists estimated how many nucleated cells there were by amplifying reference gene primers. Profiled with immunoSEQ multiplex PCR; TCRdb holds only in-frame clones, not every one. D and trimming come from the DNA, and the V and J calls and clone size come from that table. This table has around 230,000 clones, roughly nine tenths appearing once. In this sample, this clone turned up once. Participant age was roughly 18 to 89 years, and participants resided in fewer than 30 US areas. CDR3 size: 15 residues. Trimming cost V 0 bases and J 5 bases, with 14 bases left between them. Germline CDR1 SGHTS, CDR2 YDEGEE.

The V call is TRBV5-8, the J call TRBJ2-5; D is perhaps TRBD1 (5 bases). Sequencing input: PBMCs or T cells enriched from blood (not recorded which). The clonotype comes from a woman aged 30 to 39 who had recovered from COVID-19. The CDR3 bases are TGTGCCAGCAGCTTGGGGGGTCAGGGAAGGGAGACCCAGTACTTC. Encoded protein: CASSLGGQGRETQYF. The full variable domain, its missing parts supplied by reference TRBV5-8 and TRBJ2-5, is EAGVTQSPTHLIKTRGQQATLRCSPISGHTSVYWYQQALGLGLQFLLWYDEGEERNRGNFPPRFSGRQFPNYSSELNVNALELEDSALYLCASSLGGQGRETQYFGPGTRLLVL.